This T cell receptor (beta chain) emerged from a study of T cells in Graves' hyperthyroidism and ophthalmopathy. On the study more broadly: Peripheral blood samples were taken at initial diagnosis, prior to any treatment.

The CDR3 runs to 13 residues. J was trimmed by 4 bases and V by 6 bases; bases with no gene match: 4. Using RNA transcripts as the source, TCR beta CDR3 regions were amplified. RT-PCR in the first round (using the HTBI primer set) targeted the TCR CDR3. A single record per CDR3 protein comes from TCRdb applying MiXCR to the multiplex PCR reads. The data show approximately 590,000 distinct CDR3 sequences, less than 20% seen once. This receptor was identified in a young woman with Graves' hyperthyroidism. V is TRBV12-3 or TRBV12-4 and J is TRBJ2-3; 7 bases align to TRBD1. What was sequenced was blood. Here the CDR3 reads CASRPDRADTQYF. The CDR3 DNA follows: TGTGCCAGCAGACCCGACAGGGCAGATACGCAGTATTTT.